The clone carrying this TCR beta chain appeared a few times. Its specificity is unknown. The read ends 3 residues before the CDR3 terminus; that terminus is restored from the germline J gene. The data derive from a study of T cell clonality in common variable immunodeficiency. TCRdb's table, derived via immunoSEQ multiplex PCR, lists solely in-frame clones and lacks some. Listed here are some 2,500 clones without any singletons, the top ten holding more than 9.5%. CDR1 is DFQATT, CDR2 SNEGSKA, per germline (reference sequence). V was clipped by 3 bases and J by 0 bases, with 9 bases between them. The CDR3 has 13 amino acids. Patients and controls were mostly of Caucasian heritage. Findings and caveats of the study: CVID subjects shared fewer TCRbeta clones than healthy controls did. Common variable immunodeficiency TCR beta sequences reportedly had fewer deletions and N-nucleotide insertions.

The rearrangement links TRBV20-1 to TRBJ2-7, with D hard to call. The receptor was derived from a human donor with common variable immunodeficiency. What was sequenced was peripheral blood mononuclear cells. The sequenced CDR3 bases are TGCAGTGCTAGCAACAGTATCTCCTACGAG. Its protein product is CSASNSISYE. The complete CDR3 protein is CSASNSISYEQYF.